These 13 T cell receptor beta chains share one sample of origin, sequenced in a study of T cell repertoires in cytomegalovirus infection. Via MiXCR, TCRdb re-called the reads, giving one row per CDR3 protein. The data contain 400,000 or so distinct CDR3 sequences, around 18% of them seen just once; the ten biggest clones take up about 10%. Input material: PBMCs. All receptors derive from a human donor in good health (CMV status not recorded). Some clones in this sample may be carry-over from other donors' samples.

The genes are TRBV20-1 and TRBJ2-5, with D possibly being TRBD1 (7 bases). Germline CDR1 reads DFQATT; CDR2 reads SNEGSKA (reference sequence). V was clipped by 4 bases and J by 4 bases, with 13 bases between them. The CDR3 totals 13 residues. CDR3 coding DNA: TGCAGTGCTACAGGGGGGTTTAGAGAGACCCAGTACTTC. Amino acids: CSATGGFRETQYF.

This clonotype was counted at least ten times. The chain has TRBV19 and TRBJ1-5; possibly TRBD1 for D (5 bases). This CDR3 comprises 14 residues. Per the germline V gene, CDR1 is LNHDA and CDR2 is SQIVND (reference sequence). Trimming cost V 5 bases and J 6 bases, with 14 bases left between them. The CDR3, as DNA: TGTGCCAGTAGTTCCCTCGGGGGTGGTCAGCCCCAGCATTTT. This encodes CASSSLGGGQPQHF.

This clonotype was detected a few times. Here the CDR3 reads CASRASGRGQFF. In DNA form, the CDR3 reads TGTGCCAGCAGGGCCAGCGGGAGGGGGCAGTTCTTC. V and J are TRBV12-3 or TRBV12-4 and TRBJ2-1; TRBD2 matches at 10 bases. The CDR3 is 12 residues long. V lost 6 bases to trimming and J lost 12 bases; unmatched junction nucleotides: 5.

This clonotype was counted only a few times. This rearrangement joins TRBV2 to TRBJ2-1; 8 nucleotides align to TRBD2. Trimming at V came to 4 bases and at J to 4 bases, leaving 9 bases not matched to a gene. The CDR3 spans 16 residues. The germline V gene has CDR1 SNHLY and CDR2 FYNNEI. CDR3 DNA: TGTGCCAGCAGTGCACGGTTAGCGGGGCGATACAATGAGCAGTTCTTC. Its protein product is CASSARLAGRYNEQFF.

The table lists this clonotype with many counts. J is TRBJ2-3 and V is TRBV7-2, with 10 bases aligning to TRBD1. The CDR3 length is 16 residues. Per the germline V gene, CDR1 is SGHTA and CDR2 is FQGNSA. Trimming at V came to 0 bases and at J to 4 bases, leaving 4 bases not matched to a gene. The CDR3 DNA reads TGTGCCAGCAGCTTAGCGGGACAGGGGTGGCCAGATACGCAGTATTTT. Translating it yields CASSLAGQGWPDTQYF. Filled out from reference TRBV7-2 and TRBJ2-3, the complete variable domain reads GAGVSQSPSNKVTEKGKDVELRCDPISGHTALYWYRQSLGQGLEFLIYFQGNSAPDKSGLPSDRFSAERTGGSVSTLTIQRTQQEDSAVYLCASSLAGQGWPDTQYFGPGTRLTVL.

The table lists this clonotype with many counts. The rearrangement links TRBV12-3 or TRBV12-4 to TRBJ2-3; the D gene could be TRBD1 or TRBD2 (5 bases each). Trimming cost V 10 bases and J 1 base, with 9 bases left between them. The length of the CDR3 is 12 residues. The CDR3 protein is CATRGGTDTQYF. CDR3 bases: TGTGCCACCCGAGGGGGCACAGATACGCAGTATTTT.

This clonotype was seen repeatedly, ten times or more. The chain's CDR3 is CASSRSGGAYNEQFF. The DNA for the CDR3 is TGTGCCAGCAGCCGCAGCGGGGGGGCTTACAATGAGCAGTTCTTC. The chain is built from TRBV7-6 and TRBJ2-1; 10 nucleotides align to TRBD2. The CDR3 totals 15 residues. V trimming: 5 bases; J trimming: 4 bases; junction bases outside the gene matches: 5. Germline CDR1 reads SGHVS; CDR2 reads FNYEAQ.

This clonotype was observed at least ten times. The chain combines TRBV7-2 with TRBJ2-1; D might be TRBD2 (5 bases). CDR1 SGHTA and CDR2 FQGNSA come from the germline V gene. V lost 3 bases to trimming and J lost 7 bases, with 16 bases between them. This CDR3 spans 15 amino acids. CDR3 sequence: CASSFRGEKGNEQFF. CDR3 coding DNA: TGTGCCAGCAGCTTCCGGGGAGAGAAGGGAAATGAGCAGTTCTTC.

The sample holds many counts of this clonotype. The J gene is TRBJ1-5, the V gene TRBV7-2; D gene ambiguous. The CDR3 loop spans 13 amino acids. Germline V gene sequence: CDR1 SGHTA, CDR2 FQGNSA. V was cut by 10 bases and J by 0 bases, with 10 bases left in between. This CDR3 reads CATSGYSNQPQHF. CDR3 DNA sequence: TGTGCCACCTCGGGCTATAGCAATCAGCCCCAGCATTTT.

This clonotype has a count of ten or more. This sequence joins TRBV12-3 or TRBV12-4 and TRBJ2-7, with 8 nucleotides matching TRBD1. V shed 2 bases, J shed 5 bases, and the junction held 5 bases outside the gene matches. The length of the CDR3 is 14 residues. The CDR3 nucleotides read TGTGCCAGCAGTTTATCGTCAGGGGGCAACGAGCAGTACTTC. Protein product: CASSLSSGGNEQYF.

This clonotype appeared many times. The chain is built from TRBV7-9 and TRBJ2-7; 7 bases agree with TRBD2. CDR3 size: 17 residues. V trimming: 0 bases; J trimming: 6 bases; junction bases outside the gene matches: 14. Germline loops: CDR1 SEHNR, CDR2 FQNEAQ (reference sequence). CDR3 residues: CASSLARWREYQSEQYF. The CDR3 coding sequence is TGTGCCAGCAGCTTAGCGCGGTGGCGGGAGTATCAGTCCGAGCAGTACTTC.

The CDR3 loop is CASSLDAGVNTEAFF. CDR3 sequence (DNA): TGTGCCAGCAGCTTAGATGCGGGGGTGAACACTGAAGCTTTCTTT. V usage is TRBV7-9 and J usage is TRBJ1-1; D possibly corresponds to TRBD1 (5 bases). Per germline, CDR1 SEHNR and CDR2 FQNEAQ (reference sequence). Trimming took off 1 base at V and 0 bases at J, with 9 bases between the two ends. The CDR3 runs 15 residues.

V gene TRBV20-1 combines with J gene TRBJ1-6, with D possibly matching TRBD1 (5 bases). Trimming shortened V by 4 bases and J by 12 bases, and 16 bases separated the two germline ends. Germline V lookup: CDR1 DFQATT, CDR2 SNEGSKA (reference sequence). CDR3 length equals 13 residues. DNA for the CDR3: TGCAGTGCTATACAGGTTTTTCAAGGACCCCTCCACTTT. Translation: CSAIQVFQGPLHF.